This T cell receptor (beta chain) comes out of a study of shared clonotypes between healthy human individuals. Data came from immunoSEQ multiplex PCR; TCRdb stores just in-frame clones and leaves some out. The sample has about 470,000 clones; about four fifths are singletons. V lost 5 bases, J lost 15 bases, and 14 bases lay in between. The CDR3 runs to 11 residues. Germline V gene sequence: CDR1 MDHEN, CDR2 SYDVKM. Recent vaccinations or acute infections were absent in the healthy HIV-negative adult donors. Within Nashville, Tennessee resided all donors, each a Caucasian adult. The chain carries TRBV28 and TRBJ2-1; no firm D call. This TCR was recovered from a woman aged 40-49 years in good health. Some clones in this sample may be carry-over from other donors' samples. Material: PBMCs. The CDR3 sequence is CASSDSKVLFF. The DNA of the CDR3 is TGTGCCAGCAGTGATAGCAAAGTCTTGTTCTTC.